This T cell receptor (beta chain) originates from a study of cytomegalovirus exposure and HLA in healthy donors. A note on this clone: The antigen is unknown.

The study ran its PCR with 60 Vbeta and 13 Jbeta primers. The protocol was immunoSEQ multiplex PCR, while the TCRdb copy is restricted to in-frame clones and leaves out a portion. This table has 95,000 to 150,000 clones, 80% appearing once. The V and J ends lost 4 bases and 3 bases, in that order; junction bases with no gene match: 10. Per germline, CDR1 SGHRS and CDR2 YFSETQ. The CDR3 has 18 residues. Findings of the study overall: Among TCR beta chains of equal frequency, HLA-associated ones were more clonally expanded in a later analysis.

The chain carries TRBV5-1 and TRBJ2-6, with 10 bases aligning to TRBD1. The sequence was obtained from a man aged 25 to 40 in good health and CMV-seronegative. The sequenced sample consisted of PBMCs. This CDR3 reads CASSPEGTGALGANVLTF. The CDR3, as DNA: TGCGCCAGCAGCCCGGAGGGGACAGGGGCTCTTGGGGCCAACGTCCTGACTTTC.